This entry lists 19 T cell receptor beta chains sequenced from one sample in a study of shared clonotypes between healthy human individuals. The assay was immunoSEQ multiplex PCR, and TCRdb's table has in-frame clones only and misses some. In the table there are 2,500,000 or so clones, around 93% of which are singletons. Input material: naive CD4+ T cells from PBMCs. Subset specified: CD45RA+ positively selected. These TCRs come from a man aged 18 to 35 in good health. Some clones in this sample may be carry-over from other donors' samples.

The rearrangement uses TRBV19 and TRBJ1-2, with D hard to call. This CDR3 region has 14 residues. Trimming took 0 bases from V and 1 from J, leaving 6 bases between them. Germline V gives CDR1 LNHDA, CDR2 SQIVND (reference sequence). The CDR3 region has the DNA TGTGCCAGTAGTATAGAAGGCAGTAACTATGGCTACACCTTC. Encoded protein: CASSIEGSNYGYTF.

The rearrangement joins TRBV28 to TRBJ1-5; unclear D gene. CDR1 is MDHEN and CDR2 is SYDVKM in the germline V gene. The CDR3 totals 12 residues. The CDR3 nucleotides are TGTGTTATTGGCGGCGGCAATCAGCCCCAGCATTTT. Its protein product is CVIGGGNQPQHF.

The rearrangement uses TRBV2 and TRBJ1-1; a weak D match, TRBD1 (6 bases). The CDR3 covers 15 residues. V lost 3 bases and J lost 0, with 11 bases in between. Germline loops: CDR1 SNHLY, CDR2 FYNNEI. Here the CDR3 reads CASSEQGSVNTEAFF. CDR3 nucleotide sequence: TGTGCCAGCAGTGAGCAGGGGTCCGTGAACACTGAAGCTTTCTTT.

This chain connects TRBV28 to TRBJ2-6; D is unclear. Germline V gene sequence: CDR1 MDHEN, CDR2 SYDVKM. The CDR3 spans 16 residues. CDR3 sequence: CASAALDDSGANVLTF. Written as DNA, the CDR3 is TGTGCTTCAGCAGCCCTCGACGACTCTGGGGCCAACGTCCTGACTTTC.

Points on this clone: Other DNA sequences in the same sample also yield this CDR3. V gene TRBV6-6 combines with J gene TRBJ2-7; unclear D gene. V was shortened by 8 bases and J by 3 bases, with 8 bases between the two germline ends. The germline V gene has CDR1 MNHNY and CDR2 SVGAGI (reference sequence). This CDR3 region has 11 residues. CDR3 nucleotides: TGTGCCAGCTCCGGAAACTACGAGCAGTACTTC. Translated: CASSGNYEQYF.

The chain recombines TRBV11-3 with TRBJ2-4, with D unresolved. Trimming removed 1 base from V and 4 bases from J, with 5 bases in between. The CDR3 is 13 amino acids. In germline, CDR1 is SGHNT, CDR2 YENEEA. The CDR3: CASSLGEKNIQYF. CDR3 nucleotides: TGTGCCAGCAGCTTAGGGGAAAAAAACATTCAGTACTTC. The full variable domain, completed using reference TRBV11-3 and TRBJ2-4, is EAGVVQSPRYKIIEKKQPVAFWCNPISGHNTLYWYLQNLGQGPELLIRYENEEAVDDSQLPKDRFSAERLKGVDSTLKIQPAELGDSAVYLCASSLGEKNIQYFGAGTRLSVL.

The chain combines TRBV11-2 with TRBJ2-3, with D hard to call. Germline CDR1 reads SGHAT; CDR2 reads FQNNGV. V lost 5 bases, J lost 3 bases, and 6 bases lay in between. The CDR3 is made up of 12 amino acids. In DNA, the CDR3 is TGTGCCAGCAGCCTGGAGACAGATACGCAGTATTTT. Amino acids: CASSLETDTQYF.

The CDR3: CASSYHGQGTEAFF. CDR3 nucleotide sequence: TGTGCCAGCAGTTACCATGGACAGGGCACTGAAGCTTTCTTT. The chain has TRBV6-5 and TRBJ1-1; 8 positions agree with TRBD1. J was trimmed by 4 bases and V by 2 bases; bases with no gene match: 3. The CDR3 extends over 14 amino acids. Germline assignment: CDR1 MNHEY and CDR2 SVGAGI.

The chain is built from TRBV28 and TRBJ2-3, with D possibly matching TRBD1 (5 bases). With 2 bases removed from V and 4 bases from J, the gap between germline ends came to 16 bases. Germline CDR1 and CDR2: MDHEN and SYDVKM. This CDR3 is 16 amino acids long. This CDR3 reads CASSLRGGWGPDTQYF. CDR3 DNA: TGTGCCAGCAGTTTACGTGGCGGCTGGGGCCCAGATACGCAGTATTTT.

The V and J genes are TRBV7-8 and TRBJ2-3; D unclear. Germline V gene data show CDR1 as SGHVS and CDR2 as FQNEAQ. The CDR3 has 14 residues. V was cut by 6 bases and J by 1 base, with 11 bases left in between. The CDR3 reads CASSTGRGTDTQYF. As DNA, the CDR3 is TGTGCCAGCAGTACCGGTCGGGGCACAGATACGCAGTATTTT. Filled out from reference TRBV7-8 and TRBJ2-3, the complete variable domain reads GAGVSQSPRYKVAKRGQDVALRCDPISGHVSLFWYQQALGQGPEFLTYFQNEAQLDKSGLPSDRFFAERPEGSVSTLKIQRTQQEDSAVYLCASSTGRGTDTQYFGPGTRLTVL.

The V and J genes are TRBV19 and TRBJ2-5; no firm D call. V was pared by 6 bases and J by 7 bases, with 12 bases between. Looked up from germline, CDR1 is LNHDA and CDR2 is SQIVND (reference sequence). This CDR3 has 12 amino acids. CDR3 coding DNA: TGTGCCAGTAGCTCATCTGCCGGGACCCAGTACTTC. Residues: CASSSSAGTQYF.

CDR3 coding DNA: TGTGCCAGCAGTCCACCTACAGGGACCGAGCAGTACTTC. Residues: CASSPPTGTEQYF. The chain carries TRBV28 and TRBJ2-7, with D possibly TRBD1 on 6 matching bases. The germline V gene has CDR1 MDHEN and CDR2 SYDVKM. This CDR3 contains 13 residues. V was clipped by 5 bases and J by 6 bases, with 14 bases between them.

The V and J genes are TRBV11-2 and TRBJ2-7; D is tentatively TRBD1 or TRBD2 (5 bases each). Trimming shortened V by 5 bases and J by 0 bases, and 14 bases separated the two germline ends. Germline V gene sequence: CDR1 SGHAT, CDR2 FQNNGV. The CDR3 has 15 amino acids. This chain's CDR3 is CASSLSTGLSYEQYF. The CDR3 DNA reads as TGTGCCAGCAGCCTATCTACGGGGCTCTCCTACGAGCAGTACTTC. Full variable domain (missing parts from reference TRBV11-2 and TRBJ2-7): EAGVAQSPRYKIIEKRQSVAFWCNPISGHATLYWYQQILGQGPKLLIQFQNNGVVDDSQLPKDRFSAERLKGVDSTLKIQPAKLEDSAVYLCASSLSTGLSYEQYFGPGTRLTVT.

This clone was counted a few times. V gene TRBV19 combines with J gene TRBJ1-1; no definite D call. Germline V lookup: CDR1 LNHDA, CDR2 SQIVND (reference sequence). V was pared by 3 bases and J by 4 bases, with 12 bases between. This CDR3 region has 14 residues. CDR3 nucleotides: TGTGCCAGTAGTATTGAGGGTAGGGCCACTGAAGCTTTCTTT. Residues: CASSIEGRATEAFF.

In the case of this clone: Other nucleotide sequences in the sample specify the same CDR3. The chain couples TRBV6-5 to TRBJ1-2, with D possibly being TRBD1 (6 bases). Germline V gene lookup returns CDR1 MNHEY and CDR2 SVGAGI. V was shortened by 3 bases and J by 4 bases, with 12 bases between the two germline ends. The CDR3 extends over 14 amino acids. This CDR3 is CASSYSRGPYGYTF. The CDR3 DNA reads as TGTGCCAGCAGTTATTCACGGGGGCCCTATGGCTACACCTTC.

Worth noting for this clone: This same CDR3 is encoded by further DNA sequences in the sample. V is TRBV28 and J is TRBJ1-1; unclear D gene. From germline, CDR1 is MDHEN and CDR2 SYDVKM. V lost 1 base and J 0 bases, leaving 9 bases between the germline ends. The CDR3 runs 15 residues. The CDR3 nucleotides read TGTGCCAGCAGTTTATTAGGAAGATTGAACACTGAAGCTTTCTTT. Residues: CASSLLGRLNTEAFF.

V usage is TRBV28 and J usage is TRBJ2-7, with a weak D call TRBD1 (6 bases). Trimming took off 6 bases at V and 2 bases at J, with 14 bases between the two ends. Per germline, CDR1 MDHEN and CDR2 SYDVKM. The CDR3 spans 14 residues. The CDR3 coding sequence is TGTGCCAGCAGCCTTGGGGACACCCCCTACGAGCAGTACTTC. Its protein product is CASSLGDTPYEQYF.

This clone was picked up a small number of times. The chain couples TRBV6-5 to TRBJ1-5; D perhaps matches TRBD1 (5 bases). CDR1 and CDR2 (germline): MNHEY, SVGAGI. The CDR3 has 9 residues. CDR3 sequence: CAEGQPQHF. The CDR3 DNA sequence: TGTGCGGAGGGGCAGCCCCAGCATTTT.

The rearrangement links TRBV6-6 to TRBJ2-1; possibly TRBD2 for D (6 bases). Looked up from germline, CDR1 is MNHNY and CDR2 is SVGAGI (reference sequence). Trimming took 2 bases from V and 9 from J, leaving 14 bases between them. This CDR3 comprises 14 residues. The CDR3 here is CASSYLGSGSEQFF. CDR3 coding DNA: TGTGCCAGCAGTTACCTAGGGTCCGGGAGTGAGCAGTTCTTC.